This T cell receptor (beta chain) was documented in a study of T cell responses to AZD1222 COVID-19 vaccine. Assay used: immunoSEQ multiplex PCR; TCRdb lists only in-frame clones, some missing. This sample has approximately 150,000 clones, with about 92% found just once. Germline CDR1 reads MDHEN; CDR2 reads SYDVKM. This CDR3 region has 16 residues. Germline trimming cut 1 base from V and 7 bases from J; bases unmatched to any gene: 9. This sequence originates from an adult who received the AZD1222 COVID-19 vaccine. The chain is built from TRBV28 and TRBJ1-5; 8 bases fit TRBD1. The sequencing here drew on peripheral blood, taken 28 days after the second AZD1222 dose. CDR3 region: CASSLSPDRATQPQHF. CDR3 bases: TGTGCCAGCAGTTTATCCCCGGACAGGGCAACACAGCCCCAGCATTTT.